This record covers a single T cell receptor (beta chain). The sample originates from a study of T cells expressing NK-cell markers. The CDR3 sequence is 13 residues long. Germline-derived CDR1 and CDR2 are SGHVS and FNYEAQ. cDNA encoding TCR beta was synthesized via 5'RACE template switching incorporating UMIs. TCRdb re-called the 5' RACE reads and catalogs CDR3 proteins one per entry, DNA excluded. The table for this sample gives hundreds of thousands of distinct CDR3 sequences. The rearrangement joins TRBV7-6 to TRBJ2-7. Sequenced input: blood T cells: a sorted CD56 or NKG2C T cell subset, CD4+ or CD8+ T cells, or bulk PBMC T cells (not recorded which). The source is a woman between 18 and 75 years old in good health. CDR3 in amino acids: CASTEIDSYEQYF. The full variable domain, with the rest looked up from reference TRBV7-6 and TRBJ2-7, is GAGVSQSPRYKVTKRGQDVALRCDPISGHVSLYWYRQALGQGPEFLTYFNYEAQQDKSGLPNDRFSAERPEGSISTLTIQRTEQRDSAMYRCASTEIDSYEQYFGPGTRLTVT.